This is a list of T cell receptor beta chains from one sample in a study of T-cell memory formation after mild COVID-19. One entry per CDR3 protein, called by TCRdb with MiXCR from the 5' RACE reads. The sample yields 470,000 or so distinct CDR3 sequences, 20% seen once. Sequencing was performed on PBMCs or a T cell subset sorted from them (not recorded which). These TCRs come from an adult woman who had mild COVID-19 (a few samples of this study predate the infection). Cell type and time point are not known. Both conserved end residues are part of each CDR3. Each record gives: CDR3 protein, CDR3 DNA, D gene, J gene, clone size, V gene. A D gene is named only where the DNA matches it firmly. Size is stated for part of the rows, as once, few or many counts, or as a class when the clone is expanded.

CASSPPLGGHGANVLTF	TGTGCCAGCTCACCCCCCCTAGGCGGGCACGGGGCCAACGTCCTGACTTTC	-	TRBJ2-6	-	TRBV18
CASSFRGIYYGYTF	TGTGCCAGCAGTTTCCGGGGAATCTACTATGGCTACACCTTC	-	TRBJ1-2	-	TRBV28
CASSVRLARQFF	TGTGCCAGCAGTGTCCGACTAGCGCGGCAGTTCTTC	TRBD2	TRBJ2-1	few	TRBV6-2/TRBV6-3
CASGWGGSEQFF	TGCGCCTCTGGGTGGGGCGGTAGCGAGCAGTTCTTC	-	TRBJ2-1	many	TRBV4-3
CASSLRGSNQPQHF	TGTGCCAGCAGTTTGAGGGGAAGCAATCAGCCCCAGCATTTT	-	TRBJ1-5	many	TRBV5-6
CASSLVDPETQYF	TGTGCCAGCAGCTTAGTCGATCCGGAGACCCAGTACTTC	-	TRBJ2-5	-	TRBV7-9
CASSTRADEKLFF	TGCGCCAGCAGCACCCGGGCGGATGAAAAACTGTTTTTT	-	TRBJ1-4	-	TRBV4-3
CASSVGGTHEQYF	TGTGCCAGCAGCGTAGGGGGGACCCACGAGCAGTACTTC	-	TRBJ2-7	few	TRBV9
CATRTSGIGNEQFF	TGTGCCACCAGGACTAGCGGGATAGGAAATGAGCAGTTCTTC	TRBD2	TRBJ2-1	few	TRBV24-1
CASSGTSGGVGEQFF	TGCGCCAGCAGCGGAACTAGCGGGGGGGTCGGTGAGCAGTTCTTC	TRBD2	TRBJ2-1	-	TRBV5-1
CASSSTGLSYNEQFF	TGCGCCAGCAGCTCGACAGGGTTATCCTACAATGAGCAGTTCTTC	TRBD1	TRBJ2-1	few	TRBV5-1
CASSSLAEGADTQYF	TGCGCCAGCAGCTCCCTAGCGGAGGGAGCAGATACGCAGTATTTT	TRBD2	TRBJ2-3	few	TRBV5-1
CASSREKAQSFRSQYF	TGTGCCAGCAGTCGGGAGAAGGCGCAGTCTTTTAGGTCCCAGTACTTC	-	TRBJ2-5	few	TRBV6-5
CASTPGGEEQFF	TGTGCCAGCACCCCGGGGGGGGAGGAGCAGTTCTTC	TRBD2	TRBJ2-1	few	TRBV7-8
CASSYGGDYGYTF	TGTGCCAGCAGTTACGGGGGGGACTATGGCTACACCTTC	-	TRBJ1-2	-	TRBV6-5
CSARVGGSYNEQFF	TGCAGTGCCAGGGTCGGGGGATCCTACAATGAGCAGTTCTTC	-	TRBJ2-1	-	TRBV20-1
CSGGYGLLEQYF	TGCAGCGGGGGCTATGGCCTCTTGGAGCAGTACTTC	-	TRBJ2-7	many	TRBV29-1
CSARGGSYNNEQFF	TGCAGTGCTAGGGGCGGGAGCTATAACAATGAGCAGTTCTTC	TRBD2	TRBJ2-1	-	TRBV20-1
CASSLEARDYEQYF	TGCGCCAGCAGCTTGGAGGCCCGAGACTACGAGCAGTACTTC	-	TRBJ2-7	few	TRBV5-1
CASQLSAGTGELFF	TGTGCCAGCCAGCTGAGCGCAGGCACCGGGGAGCTGTTTTTT	-	TRBJ2-2	-	TRBV6-5
CASSPVQGGIEQFF	TGTGCCAGCTCACCGGTACAGGGAGGGATTGAGCAGTTCTTC	-	TRBJ2-1	-	TRBV18
CSVPRTGGITGELFF	TGCAGCGTCCCGAGGACAGGGGGAATCACCGGGGAGCTGTTTTTT	TRBD1	TRBJ2-2	few	TRBV29-1
CASSLTQSSYEQYF	TGTGCCAGCAGCTTGACGCAGAGCTCCTACGAGCAGTACTTC	-	TRBJ2-7	-	TRBV5-5
CASSPDQGQNTEAFF	TGTGCCAGCAGCCCCGATCAGGGCCAGAACACTGAAGCTTTCTTT	-	TRBJ1-1	-	TRBV7-8
CASSLEGQNQPQHF	TGTGCCAGCAGCTTAGAGGGACAGAATCAGCCCCAGCATTTT	TRBD1	TRBJ1-5	-	TRBV7-2
CASLSGASSYEQYF	TGTGCCAGCTTGTCCGGTGCGAGCTCCTACGAGCAGTACTTC	-	TRBJ2-7	few	TRBV6-1
CASRGADYGYTF	TGTGCCAGCCGGGGGGCGGACTATGGCTACACCTTC	-	TRBJ1-2	-	TRBV19
CATSDSTTGGFVEAFF	TGTGCCACCAGTGATTCCACGACAGGGGGATTTGTTGAAGCTTTCTTT	TRBD1	TRBJ1-1	few	TRBV24-1
CSASSPVRGYTF	TGCAGTGCTAGTAGTCCTGTGAGGGGCTACACCTTC	-	TRBJ1-2	once	TRBV20-1
CASSPGLAGGGEYF	TGTGCCAGCAGTCCCGGACTAGCGGGAGGGGGGGAGTACTTC	TRBD2	TRBJ2-7	many	TRBV28
CASSLGFGPNSPLHF	TGTGCCAGCAGCCTCGGATTTGGGCCGAATTCACCCCTCCACTTT	-	TRBJ1-6	-	TRBV12-3/TRBV12-4
CASSLEQGVSPLHF	TGTGCCAGCAGTTTAGAACAGGGGGTGTCACCCCTCCACTTT	TRBD1	TRBJ1-6	few	TRBV12-3/TRBV12-4
CASSEDRVRYEQYF	TGCGCCAGCAGCGAGGACAGGGTGCGATACGAGCAGTACTTC	TRBD1	TRBJ2-7	-	TRBV5-1
CASSSPTDTQYF	TGTGCCAGCAGCTCGCCCACAGATACGCAGTATTTT	-	TRBJ2-3	-	TRBV7-2
CASSPTSGTTDTQYF	TGTGCCAGCAGCCCGACTAGCGGAACCACAGATACGCAGTATTTT	TRBD2	TRBJ2-3	-	TRBV7-2
CSAHPSAGGKETQYF	TGCAGTGCTCACCCTAGCGCGGGGGGGAAAGAGACCCAGTACTTC	TRBD2	TRBJ2-5	few	TRBV20-1
CASSLEQGSCTF	TGTGCCAGCAGCTTGGAACAGGGCAGTTGCACCTTC	-	TRBJ1-2	-	TRBV5-6
CAGSGNLYNEQFF	TGTGCCGGTAGCGGGAACCTCTACAATGAGCAGTTCTTC	TRBD2	TRBJ2-1	-	TRBV30
CASSFRFGVETQYF	TGTGCCAGCAGCTTTCGATTCGGGGTAGAGACCCAGTACTTC	-	TRBJ2-5	-	TRBV7-2
CASSHRGLPLFTDTQYF	TGTGCCAGCAGCCACAGGGGGCTCCCCTTATTCACAGATACGCAGTATTTT	TRBD1	TRBJ2-3	few	TRBV7-2
CASSLASQYNSPLHF	TGTGCCAGCAGTTTAGCGTCACAGTATAATTCACCCCTCCACTTT	-	TRBJ1-6	few	TRBV12-3/TRBV12-4
CAWDDTGPPGNSPLHF	TGTGCCTGGGACGATACAGGGCCTCCCGGGAATTCACCCCTCCACTTT	-	TRBJ1-6	few	TRBV30
CASRPGRSWAWTEAFF	TGTGCCAGCAGACCGGGACGATCGTGGGCTTGGACTGAAGCTTTCTTT	-	TRBJ1-1	few	TRBV12-3/TRBV12-4
CASSLVGISNRDTEAFF	TGCGCCAGCAGCTTGGTCGGGATTTCTAATCGGGACACTGAAGCTTTCTTT	-	TRBJ1-1	-	TRBV5-1
CASSQDLRQGANYNEQFF	TGTGCCAGCAGCCAAGATTTGAGACAGGGGGCTAACTACAATGAGCAGTTCTTC	TRBD1	TRBJ2-1	many	TRBV3-1
CSVEDGERNYGYTF	TGCAGCGTTGAAGATGGGGAACGGAACTATGGCTACACCTTC	-	TRBJ1-2	-	TRBV29-1
CASSEGTVNEKLFF	TGTGCCAGCAGTGAGGGGACAGTTAATGAAAAACTGTTTTTT	TRBD1	TRBJ1-4	-	TRBV25-1
CASSQDLARAGYEQYF	TGTGCCAGCAGCCAAGATCTAGCAAGGGCAGGGTACGAGCAGTACTTC	-	TRBJ2-7	few	TRBV3-1
CSAFFRNEQFF	TGCAGTGCTTTCTTCCGGAATGAGCAGTTCTTC	-	TRBJ2-1	few	TRBV20-1
CATGGLSSNQPQHF	TGTGCCACCGGAGGGTTATCTAGCAATCAGCCCCAGCATTTT	-	TRBJ1-5	few	TRBV24-1
CASSLDGRTYRNGYTF	TGTGCCAGCAGCTTAGACGGAAGGACTTACCGGAATGGCTACACCTTC	-	TRBJ1-2	few	TRBV11-2
CAISLTGDEQYF	TGTGCCATCAGTTTGACAGGTGACGAGCAGTACTTC	-	TRBJ2-7	-	TRBV10-3